This T cell receptor (beta chain) was identified in a study of T cell repertoires in cytomegalovirus infection. Looking at the study overall: The authors used CMV epitopes that were HLA-C-restricted (recently identified) and HLA-B-restricted (well studied). Public TCR beta signatures were indicative of both CMV infection and a matching HLA type. Whole-study results and caveats: It was HLA-C-restricted CMV-specific TCR beta clonotypes that dominated the response ex vivo. People with CMV and the relevant HLA were identified by cumulative public TCR beta family frequency.

CDR1 is SGHAT and CDR2 is FQNNGV in the germline V gene. The CDR3 totals 15 residues. The J segment lost 4 bases and the V segment lost 5 bases, leaving 9 bases of the junction unmatched. The sample holds a few counts of this clonotype. The antigen is unknown. TCRdb re-analysed the reads in MiXCR, keeping a single row per CDR3 protein. Seen here are about 570,000 distinct CDR3 sequences, about 39% observed once, and the top ten hold around 50%. The V gene is TRBV11-2, the J gene TRBJ1-1; 8 bases fit TRBD1. This sequence originates from a human donor in good health (CMV status not recorded). Some clones in this sample may be carry-over from other donors' samples. Here the sequenced sample was cultured PBMCs, taken from culture after CMV antigen stimulation. In nucleotides, the CDR3 is TGTGCCAGCAGCGGCATCAGGGGGCCGGGCACTGAAGCTTTCTTT. Translation gives CASSGIRGPGTEAFF.